Presented here are 22 T cell receptor beta chains from one specimen sequenced in a study of CD8+ T cells in alopecia areata. After pooling, cutaneous lymph node cells were sorted with CD4, CD8alpha, NKG2D, NKG2ACE and other markers. Sequencing templates came from extracted RNA that was reverse transcribed into cDNA. The protocol was immunoSEQ multiplex PCR, while the TCRdb copy is restricted to in-frame clones and leaves out a portion. The sample includes roughly 260,000 clones, none of them occurring once. The sample was CD4+ T cells sorted from a lymph node. Source of these receptors: a C3H/HeJ mouse with alopecia areata. Strain MHC haplotype: H2-k.

In the case of this clone: Germline and genes here are mouse. The DNA ends 4 residues before the CDR3 does, and the rest of the CDR3 is filled in from the germline J gene. The chain combines TRBV13-1 with TRBJ2-7; 8 bases fit TRBD1. J lost 3 bases, V lost 4 bases, and 6 bases had no gene match. CDR1 and CDR2 from the germline V gene are NSHNY and SYGAGN. The CDR3 is made up of 14 amino acids. The sequenced CDR3 bases are TGTGCCAGCAGTCCGGGCAGGGGGCTCTAT. Translated: CASSPGRGLY. In full, the CDR3 reads CASSPGRGLYEQYF.

Turning to this clone: The gene names here belong to mouse. The CDR3 end falls 4 residues outside the read, so it is completed with the germline J gene. The chain recombines TRBV19 with TRBJ2-5, with D possibly TRBD2 on 6 matching bases. The length of the CDR3 is 14 residues. The V end lost 2 bases, the J end lost 3 bases, and 10 bases lay between the germline ends. In germline, CDR1 is FNHDT, CDR2 SITEND (reference sequence). The CDR3 region is CASSIRGLQDTQYF. CDR3 bases read: TGTGCCAGCAGTATTAGGGGACTACAAGAC. The full variable domain, completed using reference TRBV19 and TRBJ2-5, is GGIITQTPKFLIGQEGQKLTLKCQQNFNHDTMYWYRQDSGKGLRLIYYSITENDLQKGDLSEGYDASREKKSSFSLTVTSAQKNEMAVFLCASSIRGLQDTQYFGPGTRLLVL.

Comments on this clone: Gene names refer to mouse genes. The read stops 4 residues short of the end of the CDR3; the missing end is completed from the germline J gene. This chain uses TRBV1 with TRBJ2-1; 9 nucleotides match TRBD2. Per germline, CDR1 NSQYPW and CDR2 LRSPGD (reference sequence). J gave up 3 bases and V 5 bases, and 5 bases lay outside the gene matches. The CDR3 extends over 15 amino acids. The CDR3 protein is CTCSSDWGIYAEQFF. The covered CDR3 bases are TGCACCTGCAGTTCCGACTGGGGGATCTATGCT.

This clone was recorded at least ten times. Genes and germline come from the mouse. The CDR3 goes on 3 residues after the read ends, and that part is filled in from the germline J gene. The same CDR3 also results from other DNA sequences found in this sample. The V call is TRBV13-1, the J call TRBJ1-6; D perhaps matches TRBD1 (6 bases). TRBJ1-6 carries the ORF label, with uncertain function. CDR1 and CDR2 (germline): NSHNY, SYGAGN. V was shortened by 2 bases and J by 6 bases, with 6 bases between the two germline ends. The CDR3 has 13 amino acids. The sequenced part of the CDR3 DNA is TGTGCCAGCAGTGAACAGGGTAATTCGCCC. Translated, it gives CASSEQGNSP. The entire CDR3 protein reads CASSEQGNSPLYF.

Of note for this clone: A much larger clone lies one base from this, so it may be a read error. Germline and genes: mouse. Read sequence stops 3 residues before the CDR3 end, and the germline J gene provides the missing end. Other DNA sequences in the sample encode the same CDR3. The chain recombines TRBV19 with TRBJ1-6, with D perhaps matching TRBD1 (5 bases). TRBJ1-6 carries the ORF label, with uncertain function. In germline, CDR1 is FNHDT, CDR2 SITEND (reference sequence). V was cut by 5 bases and J by 4 bases, with 7 bases left in between. CDR3 size: 13 residues. The CDR3 bases that were read are TGTGCCAGCAGAGACAGATATAATTCGCCC. Amino acid sequence: CASRDRYNSP. The complete CDR3 sequence is CASRDRYNSPLYF.

A word on this clone: Gene and germline names: mouse. With the read ending 4 residues before the CDR3 end, the germline J gene is used to fill in that end. The chain joins TRBV13-3 to TRBJ1-2; 9 bases line up with TRBD1. V was pared by 5 bases and J by 2 bases, with 4 bases of the junction left unmatched. The CDR3 runs 14 residues. Germline CDR1 and CDR2: NNHDY and SYVADS. CDR3 in amino acids: CASRPGQGNSDYTF. The sequenced CDR3 bases are TGTGCCAGCAGGCCGGGACAGGGCAACTCC.

There are many counts of this clone. The gene names given are mouse names. The CDR3 end falls 4 residues outside the read, so it is completed with the germline J gene. The gene calls are TRBV19 and TRBJ1-2; D is possibly TRBD1 (6 bases). The CDR3 covers 15 residues. CDR1 and CDR2 (germline): FNHDT, SITEND (reference sequence). Between the trimmed V and J ends, which lost 3 bases and 0 bases, there was a span of 12 bases. The covered CDR3 bases are TGTGCCAGCAGTACCGGGACAAAAGCAAACTCC. This translates into CASSTGTKANS. The CDR3 reads in full as CASSTGTKANSDYTF.

This clone was detected a few times. Gene names follow the mouse nomenclature. The read terminates 4 residues ahead of where the CDR3 ends, so the germline J gene completes it. The V call is TRBV5, the J call TRBJ2-5, with 8 bases identical to TRBD2. The germline gives CDR1 LGHNA, CDR2 YNLKQL (reference sequence). V lost 4 bases, J lost 0 bases, and 6 bases stayed unmatched. The CDR3 runs to 16 residues. The CDR3 reads CASSPGTGLNQDTQYF. The part of the CDR3 DNA that was read is TGTGCCAGCAGCCCCGGGACTGGACTTAACCAAGAC.

This clone has more than one count but fewer than ten. The gene symbols are mouse symbols. Sequencing ends 4 residues short of the CDR3 end; the germline J gene provides the rest. The rearrangement links TRBV13-3 to TRBJ2-7, with 7 bases fitting TRBD2. CDR3 size: 13 residues. Unmatched junction bases numbered 4, after V lost 7 bases and J lost 0 bases. Germline CDR1 and CDR2: NNHDY and SYVADS. This CDR3 is CASPTGVSYEQYF. The DNA read from the CDR3 is TGTGCCAGCCCCACTGGGGTCTCCTAT.

Only a few counts were recorded for this clone. Gene names refer to mouse genes. The CDR3 extends 4 residues past the end of the read, so its final part is completed from the germline J gene. The chain links TRBV2 to TRBJ2-3, with 7 bases that match TRBD1. V shed 0 bases, J shed 0 bases, and the junction held 3 bases outside the gene matches. The CDR3 is 16 amino acids. Germline CDR1 reads LGHNA; CDR2 reads YSYQKL. CDR3 DNA, as far as it was read: TGTGCCAGCAGCCAAGATGGGACAGCTAGTGCAGAA. It translates to CASSQDGTASAE. The entire CDR3 protein is CASSQDGTASAETLYF.

Remarks on this clone: These gene names are mouse names. The missing CDR3 end, 4 residues past where the read stops, is filled in from the germline J gene. Additional DNA sequences in this sample encode the identical CDR3. The chain has TRBV19 and TRBJ1-1; TRBD1 agrees at 8 bases. The CDR3 contains 14 residues. Per germline, CDR1 FNHDT and CDR2 SITEND (reference sequence). With V trimmed by 4 bases and J by 0 bases, 2 bases remained unmatched. The CDR3 DNA, read in part, is TGTGCCAGCAGTCCGGACAGGGCAAACACA. Translated, it gives CASSPDRANT. The entire CDR3 protein reads CASSPDRANTEVFF.

This clone was counted only a few times. The genes and germline here are from mouse. The CDR3 sequence: CALAQNTGQLYF. The CDR3 DNA, read in part, is TGTGCCCTGGCGCAAAACACCGGG. The gene calls are TRBV19 and TRBJ2-2; D ambiguous. The CDR3 is cut off 4 residues early in the read; its end comes from the germline J gene. The CDR3 has 12 residues. CDR1 FNHDT and CDR2 SITEND come from the germline V gene (reference sequence). The V and J ends lost 10 bases and 1 base respectively, with 8 bases between them.

With regard to this clone: Germline and genes: mouse. The read is 4 residues too short to cover the CDR3 end, so that end is filled in from the germline J gene. V gene TRBV31 combines with J gene TRBJ2-5, with 8 bases matching TRBD2. The length of the CDR3 is 14 residues. With V trimmed by 1 base and J by 0 bases, 0 bases remained unmatched. Per germline, CDR1 GKSSPN and CDR2 SITVG. This CDR3 reads CAWSHWGNQDTQYF. The sequenced CDR3 bases are TGTGCCTGGAGTCACTGGGGGAACCAAGAC.

This clone has just a few counts. Any gene name here is a mouse gene name. The sequenced fragment ends 4 residues before the CDR3 boundary, so the rest is inferred from the germline J gene. The chain uses TRBV13-1 and TRBJ2-5, with 7 bases matching TRBD1. Germline CDR1 NSHNY, CDR2 SYGAGN. This CDR3 spans 15 amino acids. The CDR3 loop is CASSDADRAGDTQYF. Incomplete CDR3 DNA: TGTGCCAGCAGTGATGCAGACAGGGCTGGAGAC.

A word on this clone: Gene labels here are mouse ones. The read ends 4 residues before the CDR3 terminus; that terminus is restored from the germline J gene. The V and J genes are TRBV17 and TRBJ2-1; weak D call: TRBD1 (6 bases). This CDR3 has 15 amino acids. Germline values: CDR1 MNHDT, CDR2 YYDKIL. The V and J ends lost 3 bases and 3 bases respectively, with 12 bases between them. CDR3 DNA (partial): TGTGCTAGCAGTAGCACCAGGGGTCTCTATGCT. It translates to CASSSTRGLYA. The CDR3 as a whole reads CASSSTRGLYAEQFF.

This clone appeared many times. Gene names are mouse gene names. The read is 4 residues too short to cover the CDR3 end, so that end is filled in from the germline J gene. V gene TRBV31 combines with J gene TRBJ2-2; 8 positions match TRBD1. The V segment lost 2 bases and the J segment 4 bases; nucleotides outside the gene matches: 6. This CDR3 comprises 15 residues. CDR1 is GKSSPN and CDR2 is SITVG in the germline V gene. CDR3 DNA, as far as it was read: TGTGCCTGGAGTAGCCCGGACAGGGCCACCGGG. Protein product: CAWSSPDRATG. The entire CDR3 is CAWSSPDRATGQLYF.

This clone was counted only a few times. Gene labels here are mouse ones. From the germline J gene comes the end of the CDR3, since the read stops 4 residues before it. The chain recombines TRBV19 with TRBJ2-7; TRBD2 agrees at 8 bases. The CDR3 length is 14 residues. The germline V gene encodes CDR1 FNHDT and CDR2 SITEND (reference sequence). V lost 2 bases, J lost 2 bases, and 3 bases stayed unmatched. This CDR3 reads CASSMRGGAYEQYF. The covered CDR3 bases are TGTGCCAGCAGTATGAGGGGGGGCGCCTAT.

Of note for this clone: Gene labels here are mouse ones. From the germline J gene comes the end of the CDR3, since the read stops 4 residues before it. The V gene is TRBV1, the J gene TRBJ2-5; 8 bases map to TRBD1. Germline-derived CDR1 and CDR2 are NSQYPW and LRSPGD (reference sequence). This CDR3 is 16 amino acids long. The CDR3 is CTCSAPRQGRRDTQYF. The sequenced part of the CDR3 DNA is TGCACCTGCAGTGCTCCACGACAGGGGAGGAGAGAC. The full variable domain, with the rest looked up from reference TRBV1 and TRBJ2-5, is VTLLEQNPRWRLVPRGQAVNLRCILKNSQYPWMSWYQQDLQKQLQWLFTLRSPGDKEVKSLPGADYLATRVTDTELRLQVANMSQGRTLYCTCSAPRQGRRDTQYFGPGTRLLVL.

This clone has just a few counts. Mouse gene names and germline throughout. From the germline J gene comes the end of the CDR3, since the read stops 4 residues before it. This sample includes further DNA sequences coding for the same CDR3. This sequence joins TRBV19 and TRBJ2-5; possible D gene TRBD1, 5 bases. The germline CDR1 and CDR2 sequences are FNHDT and SITEND (reference sequence). CDR3 length: 13 residues. V was pared by 5 bases and J by 3 bases, with 10 bases between. CDR3 sequence: CASSPDRQDTQYF. CDR3 DNA, as far as it was read: TGTGCCAGCAGCCCCGACAGACAAGAC.

The table lists this clone with a few counts. Gene names denote mouse genes. The read gets to within 4 residues of the CDR3 end, and the germline J gene fills in the rest. The V gene is TRBV13-3, the J gene TRBJ2-7; D is ambiguous. V lost 0 bases and J lost 0, with 10 bases in between. The germline gives CDR1 NNHDY, CDR2 SYVADS. This CDR3 comprises 15 residues. Incomplete CDR3 DNA: TGTGCCAGCAGTGATGCACGCTGGTCCTCCTAT. It encodes CASSDARWSSY. The whole CDR3 sequence reads CASSDARWSSYEQYF.

Only a few counts were recorded for this clone. Gene names follow the mouse nomenclature. The read gets to within 3 residues of the CDR3 end, and the germline J gene fills in the rest. The chain employs TRBV13-1 and TRBJ1-6, with 7 bases that match TRBD1. Being an ORF, TRBJ1-6 has a function that is uncertain. The germline gives CDR1 NSHNY, CDR2 SYGAGN. Losses at the gene ends were 3 bases for V and 8 bases for J; bases not matched to a gene: 2. This CDR3 contains 13 residues. The CDR3 bases that were read are TGTGCCAGCAGTGCCACAGGGGATTCGCCC. This encodes CASSATGDSP. The complete CDR3 sequence is CASSATGDSPLYF.

To note about this clone: Mouse germline and gene names are used. Read coverage stops 4 residues before the CDR3 terminus; the germline J gene supplies the remainder. V is TRBV5 and J is TRBJ2-1, with 13 bases aligning to TRBD2. Germline V lookup: CDR1 LGHNA, CDR2 YNLKQL (reference sequence). V was pared by 2 bases and J by 4 bases, with 2 bases of the junction left unmatched. The CDR3 sequence is 16 residues long. The covered CDR3 bases are TGTGCCAGCAGCCAACCGGGACTGGGGGGGTATGCT. It yields the protein CASSQPGLGGYA. The whole CDR3 region reads CASSQPGLGGYAEQFF.